This T cell receptor beta chain stems from a study of T cells in Graves' hyperthyroidism and ophthalmopathy. This clonotype was picked up many times. RNA transcripts provided the source from which TCR beta CDR3 regions were amplified. With the HTBI primer set, the TCR CDR3 went through a first round of RT-PCR. Each CDR3 protein gets one entry after TCRdb re-called the multiplex PCR reads with MiXCR. In the table there are a few hundred thousand distinct CDR3 sequences, about an eighth of which are singletons. The origin of this receptor is a woman aged 18-29 years with Graves' hyperthyroidism. Input material: blood.

CDR3 nucleotide sequence: TGCAGTGCTACCCGGGAAGCGGGAGTCGAGGAGCAGTTCTTC. The encoded protein is CSATREAGVEEQFF. The chain uses TRBV20-1 and TRBJ2-1; 8 bases are a match to TRBD2. The CDR3 spans 14 residues. V shed 4 bases, J shed 10 bases, and the junction held 12 bases outside the gene matches. Germline CDR1 is DFQATT and CDR2 is SNEGSKA (reference sequence).